Listed below are T cell receptor beta chains from one sample, sequenced in a study of response to subunit inactivated influenza vaccine. MiXCR was run by TCRdb on the RT-PCR reads, yielding one entry per CDR3 protein. The sample has hundreds of thousands of distinct CDR3 sequences; approximately 14% are singletons. Sample: PBMCs from blood, taken around two weeks before vaccination. All receptors derive from a man between 50 and 59 years old who received an inactivated influenza vaccine. CDR3s include the opening cysteine and the closing phenylalanine or tryptophan. Each record gives: J gene, D gene, clone size, V gene, CDR3 protein, CDR3 DNA. A D gene is named only where the DNA matches it firmly. Clone size appears in some rows only: once, few, many, or a class for an expanded clone.

TRBJ2-5	NA	NA	TRBV29-1	CSVDGTQYF	TGCAGCGTTGACGGGACCCAGTACTTC
TRBJ1-5	NA	few	TRBV28	CASSAYSTTMVGNQPQHF	TGTGCCAGCAGTGCCTACTCGACGACGATGGTTGGCAATCAGCCCCAGCATTTT
TRBJ2-7	TRBD1	NA	TRBV6-2/TRBV6-3	CASSPGTEIYEQYF	TGTGCCAGCAGTCCCGGGACAGAGATCTACGAGCAGTACTTC
TRBJ1-1	NA	NA	TRBV18	CASSPRSRGTEAFF	TGTGCCAGCTCACCAAGAAGCCGGGGCACTGAAGCTTTCTTT
TRBJ2-2	TRBD1	many	TRBV6-2/TRBV6-3	CASRDRRTGELFF	TGTGCCAGCAGGGACAGGAGAACCGGGGAGCTGTTTTTT
TRBJ2-1	TRBD2	NA	TRBV4-1	CASSQPGTRWRHEQFF	TGCGCCAGCAGCCAGCCCGGGACTAGGTGGAGGCATGAGCAGTTCTTC
TRBJ2-7	TRBD1	few	TRBV6-1	CASGAGTAANEQYF	TGTGCCAGCGGTGCAGGGACAGCCGCTAACGAGCAGTACTTC
TRBJ1-2	NA	NA	TRBV7-2	CASSLAGQGGGYTF	TGTGCCAGCAGCTTAGCAGGTCAGGGTGGTGGCTACACCTTC
TRBJ2-3	TRBD2	many	TRBV5-1	CASSLGLAESTDTQYF	TGCGCCAGCAGCTTGGGACTAGCGGAAAGCACAGATACGCAGTATTTT
TRBJ2-7	NA	few	TRBV25-1	CASSTGRNTYEQYF	TGTGCCAGTTCGACAGGTCGGAATACCTACGAGCAGTACTTC
TRBJ2-2	NA	NA	TRBV20-1	CSANDQDDNTGELFF	TGCAGTGCCAACGACCAAGACGATAACACCGGGGAGCTGTTTTTT